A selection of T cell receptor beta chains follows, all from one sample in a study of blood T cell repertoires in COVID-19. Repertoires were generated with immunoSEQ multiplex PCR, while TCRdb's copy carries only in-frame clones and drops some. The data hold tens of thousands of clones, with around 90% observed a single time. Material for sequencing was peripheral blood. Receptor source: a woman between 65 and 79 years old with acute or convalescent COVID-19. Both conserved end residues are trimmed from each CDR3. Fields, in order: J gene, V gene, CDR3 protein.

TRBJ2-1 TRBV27 ASSSPSGRLYEQF
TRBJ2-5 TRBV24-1 ATSDFSPASRETQY
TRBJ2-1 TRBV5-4 ASSANTGIEQF
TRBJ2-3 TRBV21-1 ASSHPFSEDPDTQY
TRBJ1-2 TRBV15 ATSRGGQSVGYT
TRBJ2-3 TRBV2 ASREDRSGGSQGTQY
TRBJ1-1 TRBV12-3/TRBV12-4 ASSLRGVEAF
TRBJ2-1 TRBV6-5 ASSTSLADNEQF
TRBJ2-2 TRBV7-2 ASQITGELF
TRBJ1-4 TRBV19 ASSLNAGTGVEKLF
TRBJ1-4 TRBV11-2 ASSSTGGNEKLF
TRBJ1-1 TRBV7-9 ASSLGQSTAAF
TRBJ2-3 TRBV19 ASSDRTDTQY
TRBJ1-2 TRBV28 ASRERRTNYGYT
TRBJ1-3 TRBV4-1 ASSQGGQGHSGNTIY
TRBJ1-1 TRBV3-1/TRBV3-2 ASSPWAGDSVNTEAF
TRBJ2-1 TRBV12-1 ASSQTRPGRTGLAGGDEQF
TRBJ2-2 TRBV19 ASSAGTGGNTGELF